The clone carrying this TCR beta chain was detected a few times. What it binds is not known. This CDR3 is built from 13 residues. Per germline, CDR1 MDHEN and CDR2 SYDVKM. V was cut by 4 bases and J by 5 bases, with 12 bases left in between. The data were taken from a study of blood T cells in healthy people across ages. Broader study findings: Both higher diversity and more naive CD4+ cells marked long-lived donors when set against aged donors. Calculation of diversity from one million T cells yielded estimates considered to be underestimates. Any conclusive comparison of naive versus antigen-experienced cells was prevented by using unsorted PBMCs.

A minimum of 5.5 micrograms of total RNA was extracted per sample. Together with a sample-barcoded 5' primer, a J-beta primer mix was included in a second PCR lasting 7 to 11 cycles. In TCRdb, the 5' RACE reads were re-called with MiXCR into one record per CDR3 protein. The sample holds roughly 1,300,000 distinct CDR3 sequences; roughly 60% are singletons and the top ten take roughly 6.3%. This rearrangement joins TRBV28 to TRBJ2-7; D remains ambiguous. Sequencing was performed on blood. The receptor comes from a man younger than 35 in good health. The CDR3 nucleotides are TGTGCCAGCAGTTGTAGGGTTTTGGACGAGCAGTACTTC. Translating it yields CASSCRVLDEQYF.